This entry lists 15 T cell receptor beta chains sequenced from one sample in a study of blood T cell repertoires in COVID-19. Only in-frame clones appear in the TCRdb table, and some are missing; sequencing was by immunoSEQ multiplex PCR. This table holds 100,000 to 150,000 clones, around 87% found once. The specimen sequenced was peripheral blood. The receptors here all came from a woman aged 60-75 years with acute or convalescent COVID-19.

This chain links TRBV6-6 with TRBJ1-6, with D possibly matching TRBD1 (5 bases). The germline V and J ends were trimmed by 5 bases and 5 bases, with 10 bases remaining between them. The CDR3 consists of 14 residues. Germline-derived CDR1 and CDR2 are MNHNY and SVGAGI (reference sequence). Written as DNA, the CDR3 is TGTGCCAGCAGTGCCGGGACTGATAATTCACCCCTCCACTTT. Residues: CASSAGTDNSPLHF.

This rearrangement joins TRBV6-4 to TRBJ1-2; possible D gene TRBD1, 5 bases. Per germline, CDR1 MRHNA and CDR2 SNTAGT. Trimming cost V 3 bases and J 1 base, with 9 bases left between them. The CDR3 extends over 14 amino acids. The CDR3 loop reads CASSERGLNYGYTF. The CDR3 DNA reads TGTGCCAGCAGTGAACGGGGACTTAACTATGGCTACACCTTC.

The V and J genes are TRBV29-1 and TRBJ2-3, with 10 bases matching TRBD2. Per germline, CDR1 SQVTM and CDR2 ANQGSEA. After removal of 2 bases from V and 3 bases from J, the junction contained 5 bases not matched to a gene. The CDR3 is 15 residues long. This CDR3 reads CSVERSGRGTDTQYF. CDR3 coding DNA: TGCAGCGTTGAACGAAGCGGGAGGGGTACAGATACGCAGTATTTT.

V and J are TRBV14 and TRBJ2-1; 7 bases line up with TRBD2. The germline V gene has CDR1 SGHDN and CDR2 FVKESK. V lost 5 bases and J lost 7; bases outside the gene matches: 14. The CDR3 contains 16 residues. The CDR3 loop reads CASSDLGGSDRNEQFF. CDR3 DNA: TGTGCCAGCAGCGACCTTGGCGGGAGTGATCGAAATGAGCAGTTCTTC.

This clone was recorded once. J is TRBJ1-1 and V is TRBV6-5; possibly TRBD1 for D (6 bases). The CDR3 is made up of 13 amino acids. Trimming took 7 bases from V and 0 from J, leaving 9 bases between them. Germline V gene data show CDR1 as MNHEY and CDR2 as SVGAGI. CDR3 residues: CASTGQMNTEAFF. CDR3 coding DNA: TGTGCCAGCACCGGACAGATGAACACTGAAGCTTTCTTT.

This clone was seen only a few times. The rearrangement joins TRBV6-6 to TRBJ2-1, with D possibly matching TRBD1 (8 bases). The V end was cut by 6 bases, the J end by 6 bases, with 12 bases between. This CDR3 comprises 13 residues. Germline loops: CDR1 MNHNY, CDR2 SVGAGI (reference sequence). In DNA, the CDR3 is TGTGCCAGCAGGCACAGGGGGGGCAATGAGCAGTTCTTC. It specifies CASRHRGGNEQFF.

DNA for the CDR3: TGTGCCACCAGTGAAGCGGGACTAGCGGCTTCAACGGATACGCAGTATTTT. The encoded protein is CATSEAGLAASTDTQYF. The V gene is TRBV24-1, the J gene TRBJ2-3, with 11 bases matching TRBD2. The junction had 11 bases not matched to a gene; V was cut back by 4 bases and J by 6 bases. In germline, CDR1 is KGHDR, CDR2 SFDVKD. The CDR3 spans 17 residues.

The chain combines TRBV4-2 with TRBJ1-3; TRBD1 agrees at 8 bases. The CDR3 runs to 14 residues. Germline V lookup: CDR1 LGHNA, CDR2 YNFKEQ. Germline trimming cut 1 base from V and 8 bases from J; bases unmatched to any gene: 4. This CDR3 reads CASSQGTGLDTIYF. As DNA, the CDR3 is TGTGCCAGCAGCCAAGGGACAGGGCTAGACACCATATATTTT.

The chain has TRBV11-3 and TRBJ2-1, with D possibly being TRBD2 (5 bases). Germline V gives CDR1 SGHNT, CDR2 YENEEA. V lost 4 bases and J lost 4, with 11 bases in between. CDR3 length equals 14 residues. In DNA form, the CDR3 reads TGTGCCAGCAGCTATAGCGACCGTTACAATGAGCAGTTCTTC. Its translation is CASSYSDRYNEQFF.

The chain is built from TRBV3-1 (or the pseudogene TRBV3-2) and TRBJ1-3; 8 positions match TRBD1. The CDR3 has 19 residues. V lost 5 bases and J lost 3; bases outside the gene matches: 18. The V gene's germline CDR1 is LGHDT and CDR2 YNNKEL (reference sequence). CDR3: CASSFGQGVSAQLGNTIYF. CDR3 DNA sequence: TGTGCCAGCAGCTTTGGACAGGGCGTAAGCGCTCAACTTGGAAACACCATATATTTT.

The V call is TRBV5-5, the J call TRBJ1-1, with 7 bases fitting TRBD1. This CDR3 comprises 17 residues. Germline lookup yields CDR1 SGHKS and CDR2 YYEKEE (reference sequence). V was clipped by 4 bases and J by 0 bases; unmatched bases: 12. The CDR3: CASSPRGGVYMNTEAFF. CDR3 coding DNA: TGTGCCAGCAGCCCCAGAGGGGGCGTCTACATGAACACTGAAGCTTTCTTT. Full variable domain (outside the CDR3, taken from reference TRBV5-5 and TRBJ1-1): DAGVTQSPTHLIKTRGQQVTLRCSPISGHKSVSWYQQVLGQGPQFIFQYYEKEERGRGNFPDRFSARQFPNYSSELNVNALLLGDSALYLCASSPRGGVYMNTEAFFGQGTRLTVV.

The chain is built from TRBV18 and TRBJ2-7; 14 bases are a match to TRBD2. There are 15 residues in the CDR3. The trim removed 5 bases at V and 6 bases at J, leaving 6 bases unmatched. Per the germline V gene, CDR1 is KGHSH and CDR2 is LQKENI. CDR3: CASSFGLAGGSEQYV. In DNA form, the CDR3 reads TGTGCCAGCTCATTCGGACTAGCGGGAGGTTCCGAGCAGTACGTC.

V is TRBV21-1 and J is TRBJ1-5; TRBD1 is the table's D call, not checked against the DNA. TRBV21-1 is given as a pseudogene. CDR3 length equals 18 residues. The CDR3 bases are TGTGCCAGCAGCAAACCCAGAGGCCACACAGGGGTCAATCAGCCCCAGCATTTT. It codes for CASSKPRGHTGVNQPQHF.

This chain links TRBV19 with TRBJ2-7, with 8 nucleotides matching TRBD2. Germline V gene lookup returns CDR1 LNHDA and CDR2 SQIVND (reference sequence). This CDR3 is built from 14 residues. V shed 1 base and J 4 bases; nucleotides not matched to a gene: 3. The CDR3 region has the DNA TGTGCCAGTAGTATAGCGGGAGGGCGGTACGAGCAGTACTTC. It codes for CASSIAGGRYEQYF.

The chain carries TRBV19 and TRBJ2-3, with TRBD2 matching over 10 bases. Per germline, CDR1 LNHDA and CDR2 SQIVND (reference sequence). J was trimmed by 5 bases and V by 7 bases; bases with no gene match: 3. The CDR3 has 13 amino acids. The chain's CDR3 is CASTRLAGDTQYF. The CDR3 DNA is TGTGCCAGTACGAGACTAGCGGGAGATACGCAGTATTTT. Combining the CDR3 with reference TRBV19 and TRBJ2-3 gives the whole variable domain DGGITQSPKYLFRKEGQNVTLSCEQNLNHDAMYWYRQDPGQGLRLIYYSQIVNDFQKGDIAEGYSVSREKKESFPLTVTSAQKNPTAFYLCASTRLAGDTQYFGPGTRLTVL.